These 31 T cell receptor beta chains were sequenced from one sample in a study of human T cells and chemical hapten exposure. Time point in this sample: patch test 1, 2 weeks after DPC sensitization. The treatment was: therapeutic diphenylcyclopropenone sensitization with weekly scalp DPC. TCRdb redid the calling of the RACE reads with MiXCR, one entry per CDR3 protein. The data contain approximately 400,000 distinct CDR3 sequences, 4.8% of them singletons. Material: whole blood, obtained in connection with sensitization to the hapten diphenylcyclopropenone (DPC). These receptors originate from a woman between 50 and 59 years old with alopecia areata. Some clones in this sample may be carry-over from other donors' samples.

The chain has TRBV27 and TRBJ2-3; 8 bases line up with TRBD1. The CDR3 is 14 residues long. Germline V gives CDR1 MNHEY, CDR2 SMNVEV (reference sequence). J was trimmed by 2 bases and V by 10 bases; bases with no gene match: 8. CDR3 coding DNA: TGTGCCACCTCAGGGGGCTTTCTCACAGATACGCAGTATTTT. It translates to CATSGGFLTDTQYF.

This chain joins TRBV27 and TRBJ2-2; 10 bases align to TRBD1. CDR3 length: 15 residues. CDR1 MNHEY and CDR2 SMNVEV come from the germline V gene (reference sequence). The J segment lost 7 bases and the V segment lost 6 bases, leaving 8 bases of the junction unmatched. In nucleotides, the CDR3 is TGTGCCAGCAGCCCTCCTGGACAGGGGGTCGGGGAGCTGTTTTTT. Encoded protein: CASSPPGQGVGELFF.

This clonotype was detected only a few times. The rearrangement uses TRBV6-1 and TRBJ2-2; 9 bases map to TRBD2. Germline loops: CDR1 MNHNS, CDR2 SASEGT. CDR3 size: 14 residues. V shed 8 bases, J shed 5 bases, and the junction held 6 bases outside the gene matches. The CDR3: CASRLLAGTGELFF. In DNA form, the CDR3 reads TGTGCCAGCCGGCTACTAGCGGGTACCGGGGAGCTGTTTTTT.

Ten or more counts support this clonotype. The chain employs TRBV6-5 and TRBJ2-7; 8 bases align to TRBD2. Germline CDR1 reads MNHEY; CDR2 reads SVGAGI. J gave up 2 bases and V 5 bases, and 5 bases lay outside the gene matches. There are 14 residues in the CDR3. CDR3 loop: CASSVAGRTYEQYF. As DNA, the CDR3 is TGTGCCAGCAGTGTAGCGGGAAGGACCTACGAGCAGTACTTC.

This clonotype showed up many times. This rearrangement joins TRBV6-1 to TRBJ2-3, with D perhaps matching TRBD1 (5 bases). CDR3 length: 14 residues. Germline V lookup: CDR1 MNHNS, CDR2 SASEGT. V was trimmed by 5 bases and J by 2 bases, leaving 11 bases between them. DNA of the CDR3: TGTGCCAGCAGTCCGACAGCCCTCACAGATACGCAGTATTTT. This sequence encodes CASSPTALTDTQYF.

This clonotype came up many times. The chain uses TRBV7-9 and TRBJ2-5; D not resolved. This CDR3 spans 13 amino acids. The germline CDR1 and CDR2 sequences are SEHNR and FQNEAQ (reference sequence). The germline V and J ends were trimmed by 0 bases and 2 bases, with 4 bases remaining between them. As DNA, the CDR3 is TGTGCCAGCAGCTTAGCCTCACAAGAGACCCAGTACTTC. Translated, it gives CASSLASQETQYF.

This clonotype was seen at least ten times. CDR3 DNA: TGTGCCAGCAGGCCCCGGGCAGGGGTCTTCGCAGATACGCAGTATTTT. Translating gives CASRPRAGVFADTQYF. The chain couples TRBV12-3 or TRBV12-4 to TRBJ2-3; possibly TRBD1 for D (6 bases). There are 16 residues in the CDR3. The V end was cut by 6 bases, the J end by 4 bases, with 20 bases between.

CDR3 sequence (DNA): TGTGCCAGCAGCTTGAACCGGCCAAATTCACCCCTCCACTTT. As protein: CASSLNRPNSPLHF. J is TRBJ1-6 and V is TRBV7-8; D remains unclear. The V end lost 3 bases, the J end lost 7 bases, and 10 bases lay between the germline ends. Germline values: CDR1 SGHVS, CDR2 FQNEAQ. CDR3 length equals 14 residues.

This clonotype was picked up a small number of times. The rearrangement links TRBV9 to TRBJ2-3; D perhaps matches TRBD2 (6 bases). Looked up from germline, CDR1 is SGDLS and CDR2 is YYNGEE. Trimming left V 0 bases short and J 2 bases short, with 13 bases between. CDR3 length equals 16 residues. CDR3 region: CASSVGGTPHTDTQYF. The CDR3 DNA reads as TGTGCCAGCAGCGTAGGGGGGACTCCCCACACAGATACGCAGTATTTT.

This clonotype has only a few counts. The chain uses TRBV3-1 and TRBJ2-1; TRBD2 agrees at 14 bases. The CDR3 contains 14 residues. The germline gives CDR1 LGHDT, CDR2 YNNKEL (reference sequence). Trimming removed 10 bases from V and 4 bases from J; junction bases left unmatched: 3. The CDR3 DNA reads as TGTGCCACCGGGACTAGCGGGGGTTACAATGAGCAGTTCTTC. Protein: CATGTSGGYNEQFF.

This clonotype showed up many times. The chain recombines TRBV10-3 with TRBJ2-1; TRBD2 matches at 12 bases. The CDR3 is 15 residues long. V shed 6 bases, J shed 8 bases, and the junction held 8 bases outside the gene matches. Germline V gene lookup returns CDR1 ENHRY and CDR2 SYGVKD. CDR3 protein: CAISSLAGGPDEQFF. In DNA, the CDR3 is TGTGCCATCAGCAGTCTAGCGGGGGGGCCCGATGAGCAGTTCTTC.

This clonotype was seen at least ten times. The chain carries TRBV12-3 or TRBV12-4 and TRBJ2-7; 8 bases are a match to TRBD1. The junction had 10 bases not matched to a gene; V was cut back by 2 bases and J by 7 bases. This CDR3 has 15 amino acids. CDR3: CASSLLVDRDREQYF. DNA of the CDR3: TGTGCCAGCAGTTTATTAGTGGACAGGGACAGGGAGCAGTACTTC.

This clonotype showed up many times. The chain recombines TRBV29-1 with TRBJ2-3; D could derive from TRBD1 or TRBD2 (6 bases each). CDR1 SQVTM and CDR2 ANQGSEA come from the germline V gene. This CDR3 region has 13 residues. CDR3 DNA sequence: TGCAGTGGTTCGACAGGAGGGGGAGATACGCAGTATTTT. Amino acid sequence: CSGSTGGGDTQYF.

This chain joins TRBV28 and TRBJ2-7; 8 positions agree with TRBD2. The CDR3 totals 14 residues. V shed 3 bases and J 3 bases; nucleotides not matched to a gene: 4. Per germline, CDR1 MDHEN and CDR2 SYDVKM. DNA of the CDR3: TGTGCCAGCAGTTTGCGGGGGGTCCGCTACGAGCAGTACTTC. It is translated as CASSLRGVRYEQYF.

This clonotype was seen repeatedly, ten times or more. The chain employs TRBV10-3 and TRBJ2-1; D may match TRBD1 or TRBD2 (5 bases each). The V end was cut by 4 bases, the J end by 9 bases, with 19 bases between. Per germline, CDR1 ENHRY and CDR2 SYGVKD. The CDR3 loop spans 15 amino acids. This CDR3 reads CAISVDLLGTAEQFF. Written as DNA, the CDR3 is TGTGCCATCAGTGTGGACCTACTAGGGACGGCTGAGCAGTTCTTC.

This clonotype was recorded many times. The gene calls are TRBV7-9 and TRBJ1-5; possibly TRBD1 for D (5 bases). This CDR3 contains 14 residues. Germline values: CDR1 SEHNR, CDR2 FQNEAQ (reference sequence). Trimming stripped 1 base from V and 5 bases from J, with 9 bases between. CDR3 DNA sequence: TGTGCCAGCAGCTTAGGGGGGGTCTATCAGCCCCAGCATTTT. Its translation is CASSLGGVYQPQHF.

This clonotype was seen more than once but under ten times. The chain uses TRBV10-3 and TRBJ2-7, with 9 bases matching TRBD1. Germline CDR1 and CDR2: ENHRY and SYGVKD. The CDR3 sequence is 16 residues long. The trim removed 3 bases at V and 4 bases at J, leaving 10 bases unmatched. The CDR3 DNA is TGTGCCATCAGTGAATTCTGGACAGGGGAGAATTACGAGCAGTACTTC. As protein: CAISEFWTGENYEQYF.

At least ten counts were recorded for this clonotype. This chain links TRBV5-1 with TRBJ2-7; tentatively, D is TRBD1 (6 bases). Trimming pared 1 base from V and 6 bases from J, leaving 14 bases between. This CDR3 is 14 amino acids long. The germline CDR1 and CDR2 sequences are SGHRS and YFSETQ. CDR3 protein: CASSLHREALEQYF. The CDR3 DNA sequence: TGCGCCAGCAGCTTGCACAGGGAAGCCCTCGAGCAGTACTTC.

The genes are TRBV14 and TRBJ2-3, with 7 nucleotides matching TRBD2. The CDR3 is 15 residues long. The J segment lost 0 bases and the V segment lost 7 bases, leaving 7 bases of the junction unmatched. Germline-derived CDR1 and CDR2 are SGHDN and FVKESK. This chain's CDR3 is CASTPGTISTDTQYF. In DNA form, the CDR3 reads TGTGCCAGCACCCCGGGGACTATTAGCACAGATACGCAGTATTTT.

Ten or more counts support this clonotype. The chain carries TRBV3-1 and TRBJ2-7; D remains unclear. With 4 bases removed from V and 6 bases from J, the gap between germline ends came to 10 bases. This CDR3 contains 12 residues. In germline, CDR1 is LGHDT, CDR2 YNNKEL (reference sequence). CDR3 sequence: CASSPYGVEQYF. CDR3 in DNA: TGTGCCAGCAGCCCTTATGGGGTCGAGCAGTACTTC.

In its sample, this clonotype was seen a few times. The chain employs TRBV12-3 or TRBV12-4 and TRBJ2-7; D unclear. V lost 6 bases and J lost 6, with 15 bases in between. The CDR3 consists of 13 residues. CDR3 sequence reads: CASRSGPRGEQYF. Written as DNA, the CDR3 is TGTGCCAGCAGGTCCGGGCCCAGAGGCGAGCAGTACTTC.

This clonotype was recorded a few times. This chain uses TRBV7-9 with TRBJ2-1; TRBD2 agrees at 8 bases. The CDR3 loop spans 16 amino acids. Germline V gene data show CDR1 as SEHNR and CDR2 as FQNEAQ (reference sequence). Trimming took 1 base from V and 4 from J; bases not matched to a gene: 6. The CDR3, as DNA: TGTGCCAGCAGCTTAGGGGGACTAGATCCGTACAATGAGCAGTTCTTC. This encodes CASSLGGLDPYNEQFF.

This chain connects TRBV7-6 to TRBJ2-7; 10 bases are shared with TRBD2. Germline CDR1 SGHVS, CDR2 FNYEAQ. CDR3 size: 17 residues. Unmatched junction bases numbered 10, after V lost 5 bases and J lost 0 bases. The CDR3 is CASSPGLAGAYSYEQYF. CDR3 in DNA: TGTGCCAGCAGCCCAGGGCTAGCGGGGGCATACTCCTACGAGCAGTACTTC.

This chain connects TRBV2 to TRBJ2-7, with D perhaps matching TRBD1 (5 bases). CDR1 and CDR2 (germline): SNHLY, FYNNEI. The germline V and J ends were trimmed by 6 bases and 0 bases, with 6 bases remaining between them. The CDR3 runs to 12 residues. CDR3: CASRQDSYEQYF. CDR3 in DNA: TGTGCCAGCAGACAGGACTCCTACGAGCAGTACTTC.

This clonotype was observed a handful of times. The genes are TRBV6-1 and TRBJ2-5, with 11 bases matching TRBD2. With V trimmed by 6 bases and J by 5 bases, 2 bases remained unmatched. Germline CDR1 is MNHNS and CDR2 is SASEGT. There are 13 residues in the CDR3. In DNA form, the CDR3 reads TGTGCCAGCAGCATAGCGGGAGGGGAGACCCAGTACTTC. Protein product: CASSIAGGETQYF.

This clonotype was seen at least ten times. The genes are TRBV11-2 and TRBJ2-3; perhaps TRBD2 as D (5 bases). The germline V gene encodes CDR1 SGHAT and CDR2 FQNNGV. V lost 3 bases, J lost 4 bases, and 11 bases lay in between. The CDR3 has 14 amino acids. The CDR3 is CASSFYIGADTQYF. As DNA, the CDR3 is TGTGCCAGCAGCTTTTATATCGGGGCAGATACGCAGTATTTT. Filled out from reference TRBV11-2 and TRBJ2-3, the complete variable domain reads EAGVAQSPRYKIIEKRQSVAFWCNPISGHATLYWYQQILGQGPKLLIQFQNNGVVDDSQLPKDRFSAERLKGVDSTLKIQPAKLEDSAVYLCASSFYIGADTQYFGPGTRLTVL.

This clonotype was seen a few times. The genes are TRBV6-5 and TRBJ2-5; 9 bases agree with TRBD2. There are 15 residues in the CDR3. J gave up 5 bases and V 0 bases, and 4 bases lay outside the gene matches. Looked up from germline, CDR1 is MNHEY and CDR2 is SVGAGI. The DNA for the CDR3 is TGTGCCAGCAGTTACTCGAGAAGCGGGGGGGAGACCCAGTACTTC. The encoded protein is CASSYSRSGGETQYF.

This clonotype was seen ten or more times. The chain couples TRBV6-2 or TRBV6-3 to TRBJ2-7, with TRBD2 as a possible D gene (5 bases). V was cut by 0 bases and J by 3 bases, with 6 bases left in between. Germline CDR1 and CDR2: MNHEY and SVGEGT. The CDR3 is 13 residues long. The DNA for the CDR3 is TGTGCCAGCAGTTACTCTACTAGCTACGAGCAGTACTTC. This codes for CASSYSTSYEQYF.

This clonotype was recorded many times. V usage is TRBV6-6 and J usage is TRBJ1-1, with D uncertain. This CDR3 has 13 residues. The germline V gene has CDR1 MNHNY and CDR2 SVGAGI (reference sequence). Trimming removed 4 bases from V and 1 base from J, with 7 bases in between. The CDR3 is CASSSTKNTEAFF. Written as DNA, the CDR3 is TGTGCCAGCAGTTCCACCAAGAACACTGAAGCTTTCTTT.

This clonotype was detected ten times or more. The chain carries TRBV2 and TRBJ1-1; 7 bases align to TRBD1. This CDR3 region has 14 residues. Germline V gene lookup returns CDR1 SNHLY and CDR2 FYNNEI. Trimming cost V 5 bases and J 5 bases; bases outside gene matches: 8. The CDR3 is CASSSSRGFTEAFF. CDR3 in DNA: TGTGCCAGCAGTTCTTCCAGGGGGTTTACTGAAGCTTTCTTT.

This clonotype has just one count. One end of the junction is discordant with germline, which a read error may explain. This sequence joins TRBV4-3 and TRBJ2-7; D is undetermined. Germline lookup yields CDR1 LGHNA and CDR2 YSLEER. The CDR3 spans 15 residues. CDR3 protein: CASSQDPAASCEQYF. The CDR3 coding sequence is TGCGCCAGCAGCCAAGATCCCGCGGCTTCCTGCGAGCAGTACTTC.